The 27 T cell receptor beta chains listed next were all sequenced from one sample in a study of cytomegalovirus exposure and HLA in healthy donors (dated 2017 in TCRdb). Libraries were made using the immunoSEQ multiplex PCR assay. For the multiplex PCR, a mixture combining 60 forward primers for TCR Vbeta segments and 13 reverse primers for TCR Jbeta segments was used. Held by TCRdb, this immuneACCESS table contains in-frame sequences only and omits some clones. Under half of the omission traces to an unresolved V gene where checked; the cause of the rest is unknown. The sample table records 120,000 or so clones; around 85% of these occur just once. The top ten clones comprise 1.5% to 2% of the sample. The sequenced sample consisted of PBMCs. These receptors came from a man in his forties in good health and CMV-seronegative.

CDR3 bases: TGTGCCAGCCCCCTGAGGGTTCAGCGGGGAAACACAGATACGCAGTATTTT. Protein product: CASPLRVQRGNTDTQYF. V is TRBV2 and J is TRBJ2-3, with TRBD2 matching over 7 bases. Looked up from germline, CDR1 is SNHLY and CDR2 is FYNNEI. The CDR3 is 17 amino acids. V lost 8 bases, J lost 2 bases, and 16 bases stayed unmatched.

This chain uses TRBV6-1 with TRBJ2-7; 7 bases agree with TRBD2. The CDR3 contains 12 residues. V was clipped by 8 bases and J by 1 base; unmatched bases: 2. Germline CDR1 MNHNS, CDR2 SASEGT. CDR3 protein: CASGEGSYEQYF. CDR3 DNA sequence: TGTGCCAGCGGGGAGGGTTCCTACGAGCAGTACTTC.

In this sample, this clone turned up once. The chain carries TRBV29-1 and TRBJ1-2, with 7 bases fitting TRBD1. Germline V gives CDR1 SQVTM, CDR2 ANQGSEA. This CDR3 spans 13 amino acids. Unmatched junction bases numbered 7, after V lost 3 bases and J lost 6 bases. This CDR3 is CSVEPQGRDGYTF. The DNA for the CDR3 is TGCAGCGTTGAGCCACAGGGGCGGGATGGCTACACCTTC.

This chain connects TRBV2 to TRBJ1-1; D is unresolved. CDR1 is SNHLY, CDR2 FYNNEI, per germline. The V end was cut by 7 bases, the J end by 4 bases, with 16 bases between. The CDR3 contains 14 residues. CDR3 nucleotides: TGTGCCAGCACCGTGGGAGGGTTAGGCACTGAAGCTTTCTTT. It translates to CASTVGGLGTEAFF.

The chain employs TRBV7-9 and TRBJ1-1, with D possibly being TRBD1 (5 bases). This CDR3 region has 12 residues. Germline V gene sequence: CDR1 SEHNR, CDR2 FQNEAQ (reference sequence). V was shortened by 1 base and J by 10 bases, with 10 bases between the two germline ends. CDR3 region: CASSLEAGGAFF. Here the CDR3 DNA reads TGTGCCAGCAGCTTAGAGGCGGGGGGAGCTTTCTTT.

The chain links TRBV7-9 to TRBJ1-1; a possible D gene is TRBD1 (6 bases). The CDR3 runs 14 residues. The V gene's germline CDR1 is SEHNR and CDR2 FQNEAQ (reference sequence). Trimming cost V 3 bases and J 3 bases, with 11 bases left between them. The CDR3, as DNA: TGTGCCAGCAGCTTTAATTCAGGGGACACTGAAGCTTTCTTT. This encodes CASSFNSGDTEAFF.

The chain combines TRBV6-5 with TRBJ1-2; D not resolved. This CDR3 has 12 amino acids. CDR1 is MNHEY and CDR2 is SVGAGI in the germline V gene. Trimming took off 6 bases at V and 7 bases at J, with 12 bases between the two ends. CDR3 sequence reads: CASSQGGSGYTF. The CDR3 nucleotides are TGTGCCAGCAGCCAAGGAGGGAGTGGCTACACCTTC.

The rearrangement uses TRBV6-4 and TRBJ1-1; a possible D gene is TRBD1 (5 bases). This CDR3 region has 13 residues. Germline CDR1 is MRHNA and CDR2 is SNTAGT. Trimming left V 6 bases short and J 3 bases short, with 11 bases between. CDR3 region: CASRTAFDTEAFF. DNA of the CDR3: TGTGCCAGCAGGACAGCTTTTGACACTGAAGCTTTCTTT.

The rearrangement uses TRBV9 and TRBJ1-4, with D possibly being TRBD1 (5 bases). From germline, CDR1 is SGDLS and CDR2 YYNGEE. CDR3 length: 15 amino acids. V was trimmed by 4 bases and J by 10 bases, leaving 20 bases between them. CDR3 sequence (DNA): TGTGCCAGCAGCAAAACCGGGACCGGGGGGGGAAAACTGTTTTTT. This sequence encodes CASSKTGTGGGKLFF. Supplemented by reference TRBV9 and TRBJ1-4, the full variable domain reads DSGVTQTPKHLITATGQRVTLRCSPRSGDLSVYWYQQSLDQGLQFLIQYYNGEERAKGNILERFSAQQFPDLHSELNLSSLELGDSALYFCASSKTGTGGGKLFFGSGTQLSVL.

This chain uses TRBV5-1 with TRBJ1-2; perhaps TRBD1 as D (6 bases). This CDR3 has 15 residues. The germline CDR1 and CDR2 sequences are SGHRS and YFSETQ. V lost 4 bases and J lost 7, with 20 bases in between. CDR3 loop: CASSGHRDGSGGYTF. The CDR3 DNA reads as TGCGCCAGCAGCGGGCACAGGGACGGGTCGGGTGGCTACACCTTC.

V usage is TRBV5-1 and J usage is TRBJ1-2, with D possibly matching TRBD1 (5 bases). The CDR3 has 13 residues. CDR1 SGHRS and CDR2 YFSETQ come from the germline V gene. V lost 5 bases and J 7 bases, leaving 15 bases between the germline ends. The chain's CDR3 is CASSWGTGCGYTF. CDR3 coding DNA: TGCGCCAGCAGTTGGGGTACAGGCTGTGGCTACACCTTC.

The chain combines TRBV28 with TRBJ1-5, with 9 bases fitting TRBD1. The CDR3 length is 14 residues. Germline V gene data show CDR1 as MDHEN and CDR2 as SYDVKM. With V trimmed by 3 bases and J by 9 bases, 6 bases remained unmatched. The CDR3 is CASSFLTGGMPQHF. The CDR3 coding sequence is TGTGCCAGCAGTTTTTTGACAGGGGGAATGCCCCAGCATTTT.

The V call is TRBV6-5, the J call TRBJ1-1; no firm D call. The V and J ends lost 6 bases and 9 bases respectively, with 11 bases between them. The CDR3 consists of 11 residues. Germline-derived CDR1 and CDR2 are MNHEY and SVGAGI. The CDR3 loop is CASSWKTKAFF. The CDR3 bases are TGTGCCAGCAGCTGGAAGACTAAAGCTTTCTTT.

V usage is TRBV18 and J usage is TRBJ1-1; TRBD1 aligns across 7 bases. The V gene end was trimmed by 3 bases and the J gene end by 2 bases; junction bases not matched to a gene: 9. Germline CDR1 and CDR2: KGHSH and LQKENI. The CDR3 runs to 16 residues. CDR3 DNA: TGTGCCAGCTCACCCCGTCCGCAGGGGGTTAACACTGAAGCTTTCTTT. Its translation is CASSPRPQGVNTEAFF.

This clone is a singleton in its sample. V is TRBV5-1 and J is TRBJ2-3; TRBD2 matches at 11 bases. Germline assignment: CDR1 SGHRS and CDR2 YFSETQ. The CDR3 extends over 19 amino acids. V lost 2 bases and J lost 0; bases outside the gene matches: 11. The CDR3 protein is CASSFVGASGGLSTDTQYF. As DNA, the CDR3 is TGCGCCAGCAGCTTTGTTGGGGCTAGCGGGGGGCTAAGCACAGATACGCAGTATTTT.

This rearrangement joins TRBV29-1 to TRBJ1-1; 8 nucleotides agree with TRBD1. J gave up 7 bases and V 4 bases, and 2 bases lay outside the gene matches. CDR3 length: 11 residues. Germline CDR1 SQVTM, CDR2 ANQGSEA. The CDR3 loop reads CSVVTGVEAFF. In DNA, the CDR3 is TGCAGCGTTGTGACAGGGGTTGAAGCTTTCTTT.

The gene calls are TRBV15 and TRBJ2-5; unclear D gene. Germline CDR1 and CDR2: LNHNV and YYDKDF (reference sequence). This CDR3 is built from 14 residues. V was trimmed by 0 bases and J by 5 bases, leaving 10 bases between them. The CDR3 sequence is CATSRDPTWETQYF. The CDR3 DNA reads as TGTGCCACCAGCAGAGATCCAACTTGGGAGACCCAGTACTTC.

The CDR3: CASSLAGFTDTQYF. DNA of the CDR3: TGTGCCAGCAGCTTAGCCGGTTTCACAGATACGCAGTATTTT. The rearrangement joins TRBV7-9 to TRBJ2-3; D uncertain. This CDR3 is 14 amino acids long. Trimming took 0 bases from V and 2 from J, leaving 6 bases between them. Germline loops: CDR1 SEHNR, CDR2 FQNEAQ (reference sequence).

The chain employs TRBV2 and TRBJ2-6, with D uncertain. The ends were cut back, 8 bases at V and 3 bases at J, with 5 bases in the middle. CDR1 SNHLY and CDR2 FYNNEI come from the germline V gene. CDR3 size: 12 residues. The CDR3 DNA reads TGTGCCAGCCATGTTGGGGCCAACGTCCTGACTTTC. This codes for CASHVGANVLTF.

The rearrangement uses TRBV4-1 and TRBJ2-3, with D perhaps matching TRBD1 (6 bases). The V gene lost 4 bases and the J gene lost 0 bases, with 14 bases spanning the gap. Germline V gives CDR1 MGHRA, CDR2 YSYEKL. The CDR3 spans 16 residues. The CDR3 region has the DNA TGCGCCAGCAGCCGTGGACAGTCTCTTAGCACAGATACGCAGTATTTT. It is translated as CASSRGQSLSTDTQYF.

V and J are TRBV28 and TRBJ2-3; 12 bases map to TRBD1. The CDR3 is made up of 14 amino acids. Germline CDR1 reads MDHEN; CDR2 reads SYDVKM. V trimming: 6 bases; J trimming: 6 bases; junction bases outside the gene matches: 4. The CDR3: CASSWDRGQDTQYF. The CDR3 coding sequence is TGTGCCAGCAGCTGGGACAGGGGGCAGGATACGCAGTATTTT.

V and J are TRBV18 and TRBJ2-5; 9 nucleotides agree with TRBD2. The trim removed 0 bases at V and 5 bases at J, leaving 7 bases unmatched. The V gene's germline CDR1 is KGHSH and CDR2 LQKENI. This CDR3 has 16 amino acids. CDR3: CASSPPERGAGETQYF. In DNA form, the CDR3 reads TGTGCCAGCTCACCACCGGAGCGGGGGGCCGGGGAGACCCAGTACTTC.

This chain uses TRBV29-1 with TRBJ1-4, with a possible D match to TRBD1 (5 bases). Trimming removed 6 bases at V and 4 bases at J, with 9 bases between. The CDR3 length is 12 residues. CDR1 and CDR2 (germline): SQVTM, ANQGSEA. The CDR3 region is CSVGGDNEKLFF. CDR3 DNA: TGCAGCGTCGGAGGGGATAATGAAAAACTGTTTTTT.

The rearrangement uses TRBV28 and TRBJ1-6, with TRBD1 identical over 10 bases. Per germline, CDR1 MDHEN and CDR2 SYDVKM. This CDR3 spans 16 amino acids. V lost 6 bases, J lost 9 bases, and 11 bases stayed unmatched. DNA of the CDR3: TGTGCCAGCAGCATCCCTGGACAGGGGGTAGGTTCACCCCTCCACTTT. This gives the protein CASSIPGQGVGSPLHF.

The chain links TRBV5-1 to TRBJ1-1, with D unclear. This CDR3 region has 12 residues. Germline assignment: CDR1 SGHRS and CDR2 YFSETQ. V lost 7 bases and J 1 base, leaving 8 bases between the germline ends. The CDR3 here is CASRTENTEAFF. In DNA, the CDR3 is TGCGCCAGCCGGACTGAGAACACTGAAGCTTTCTTT.

The rearrangement links TRBV5-4 to TRBJ2-5, with 13 bases lining up with TRBD2. CDR1 is SGHNT, CDR2 YYREEE, per germline (reference sequence). This CDR3 is built from 16 residues. The junction had 4 bases not matched to a gene; V was cut back by 4 bases and J by 1 base. CDR3 bases: TGTGCCAGCAGCCCGGGGACTAGCGGGATCCAAGAGACCCAGTACTTC. Protein: CASSPGTSGIQETQYF. Complete variable domain (other parts from reference TRBV5-4 and TRBJ2-5): ETGVTQSPTHLIKTRGQQVTLRCSSQSGHNTVSWYQQALGQGPQFIFQYYREEENGRGNFPPRFSGLQFPNYSSELNVNALELDDSALYLCASSPGTSGIQETQYFGPGTRLLVL.

Comments on this clone: Germline and junction disagree at one end, which may indicate a read error. The J gene is TRBJ2-3, the V gene TRBV6-1, with 9 bases that match TRBD1. The CDR3 sequence is 11 residues long. The germline gives CDR1 MNHNS, CDR2 SASEGT. DNA of the CDR3: TGCGGGACAGGGCACACAGATACGCAGTATTTT. As protein: CGTGHTDTQYF.